These T cell receptor beta chains were read from a single sample in a study of PD-1 blockade in classical Hodgkin lymphoma. Sequenced by immunoSEQ multiplex PCR; TCRdb stores in-frame clones only, minus some. The sample holds around 50,000 clones, approximately 76% seen once. The sequenced sample was peripheral blood mononuclear cells (PBMCs), obtained before the fourth cycle of nivolumab. The source is a human donor with classical Hodgkin lymphoma. CDR3s include the opening cysteine and the closing phenylalanine or tryptophan. D genes are given only for firm matches. Size is omitted from some rows. Given values are once, few, many or a class for expanded clones.

>once|TRBD1|TRBV11-2|TRBJ2-1
TGTGCCAGCAGCAACGACAGGGTGAGCAATGAGCAGTTCTTC
CASSNDRVSNEQFF
>many|TRBD2|TRBV7-9|TRBJ2-7
TGTGCCAGCAGCGCCCTAGCGGGGGTAACCTACGAGCAGTACTTC
CASSALAGVTYEQYF
>few|-|TRBV7-9|TRBJ2-3
TGTGCCAGCAGCGGCGACACCTCTTCTCTGTATTTT
CASSGDTSSLYF
>-|TRBD2|TRBV6-5|TRBJ2-7
TGTGCCAGCAGTTATCCGCTAGCGGGAGGTACCTACGAGCAGTACTTC
CASSYPLAGGTYEQYF
>-|TRBD2|TRBV5-6|TRBJ2-7
TGTGCCAGCAGCTTACCGGGACTAACCGTCTACGAGCAGTACTTC
CASSLPGLTVYEQYF
>-|-|TRBV7-2|TRBJ2-7
TGTGCCAGCAGCCGACCAGCCCTTTCCTACGAGCAGTACTTC
CASSRPALSYEQYF
>-|-|TRBV28|TRBJ1-5
TGTGCCAGCGAAGGGATCGGACAGCCCCAGCATTTT
CASEGIGQPQHF
>-|TRBD2|TRBV19|TRBJ2-7
TGTGCCAGTAGTACCAGACCGGGGGGGAGCAGGGACGAGCAGTACTTC
CASSTRPGGSRDEQYF
>once|TRBD1|TRBV5-1|TRBJ2-1
TGCGCCAGCAGCTCCTCCGGGACAGGGGACTACAATGAGCAGTTCTTC
CASSSSGTGDYNEQFF
>-|-|TRBV5-6|TRBJ2-7
TGTGCCAGCAGCTTGGAGGGCCAGGGCCACTACGAGCAGTACTTC
CASSLEGQGHYEQYF
>-|-|TRBV5-4|TRBJ2-2
TGTGCCAGCAGCTTACTATCGGGCACCGGGGAGCTGTTTTTT
CASSLLSGTGELFF
>-|-|TRBV5-4|TRBJ2-5
TGTGCCAGCAGCCAAGGTATCAGGGTTGAGACCCAGTACTTC
CASSQGIRVETQYF